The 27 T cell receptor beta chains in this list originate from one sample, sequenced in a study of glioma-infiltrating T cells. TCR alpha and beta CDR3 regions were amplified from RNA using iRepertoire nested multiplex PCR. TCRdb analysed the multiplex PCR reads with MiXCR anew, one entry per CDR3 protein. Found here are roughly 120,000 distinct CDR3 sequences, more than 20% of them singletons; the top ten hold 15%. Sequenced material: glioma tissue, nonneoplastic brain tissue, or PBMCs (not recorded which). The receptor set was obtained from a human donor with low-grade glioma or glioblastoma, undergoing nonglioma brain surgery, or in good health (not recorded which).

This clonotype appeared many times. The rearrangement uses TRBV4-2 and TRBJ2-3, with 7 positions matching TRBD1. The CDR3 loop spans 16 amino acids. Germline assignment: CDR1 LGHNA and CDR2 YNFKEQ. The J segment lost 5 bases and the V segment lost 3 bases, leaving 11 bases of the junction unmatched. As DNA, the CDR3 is TGTGCCAGCAGCCACGAGACAGGGAAATACAGAGATACGCAGTATTTT. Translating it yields CASSHETGKYRDTQYF.

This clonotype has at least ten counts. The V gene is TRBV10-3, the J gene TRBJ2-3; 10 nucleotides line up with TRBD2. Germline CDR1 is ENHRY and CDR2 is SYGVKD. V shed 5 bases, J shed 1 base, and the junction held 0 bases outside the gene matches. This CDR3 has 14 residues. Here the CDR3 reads CAISTSGGTDTQYF. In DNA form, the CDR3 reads TGTGCCATCAGTACTAGCGGGGGCACAGATACGCAGTATTTT.

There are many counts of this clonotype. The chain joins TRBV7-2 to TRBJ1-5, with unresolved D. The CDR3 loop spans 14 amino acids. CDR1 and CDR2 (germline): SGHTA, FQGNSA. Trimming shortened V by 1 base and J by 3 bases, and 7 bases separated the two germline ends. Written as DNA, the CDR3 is TGTGCCAGCAGCTTAGGCAGTCCCAATCAGCCCCAGCATTTT. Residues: CASSLGSPNQPQHF. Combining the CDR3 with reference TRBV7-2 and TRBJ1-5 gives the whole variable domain GAGVSQSPSNKVTEKGKDVELRCDPISGHTALYWYRQSLGQGLEFLIYFQGNSAPDKSGLPSDRFSAERTGGSVSTLTIQRTQQEDSAVYLCASSLGSPNQPQHFGDGTRLSIL.

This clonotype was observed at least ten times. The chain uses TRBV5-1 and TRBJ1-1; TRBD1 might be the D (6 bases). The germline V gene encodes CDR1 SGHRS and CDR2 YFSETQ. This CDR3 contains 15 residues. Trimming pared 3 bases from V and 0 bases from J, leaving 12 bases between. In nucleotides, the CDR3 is TGCGCCAGCAGCTCGACAGGTTATATGAACACTGAAGCTTTCTTT. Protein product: CASSSTGYMNTEAFF.

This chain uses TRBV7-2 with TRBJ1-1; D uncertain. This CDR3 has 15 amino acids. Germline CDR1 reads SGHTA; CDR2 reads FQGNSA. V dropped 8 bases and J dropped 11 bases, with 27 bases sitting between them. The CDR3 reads CASPGLKILNGTAFF. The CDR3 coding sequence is TGTGCCAGCCCAGGATTAAAGATTCTTAACGGAACGGCTTTCTTT.

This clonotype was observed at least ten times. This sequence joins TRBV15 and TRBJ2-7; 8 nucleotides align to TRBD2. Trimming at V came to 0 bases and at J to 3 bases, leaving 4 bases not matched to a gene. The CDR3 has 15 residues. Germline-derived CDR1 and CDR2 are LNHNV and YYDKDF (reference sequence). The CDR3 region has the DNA TGTGCCACCAGCAGAGAGGGAGCGGGGGTCTACGAGCAGTACTTC. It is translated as CATSREGAGVYEQYF.

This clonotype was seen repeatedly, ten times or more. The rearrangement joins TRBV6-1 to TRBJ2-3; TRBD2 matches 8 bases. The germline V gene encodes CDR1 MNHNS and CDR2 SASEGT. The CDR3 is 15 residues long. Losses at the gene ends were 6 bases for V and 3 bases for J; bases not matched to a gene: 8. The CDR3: CASRPSGFATDTQYF. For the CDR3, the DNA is TGTGCCAGCAGACCTAGCGGGTTCGCTACAGATACGCAGTATTTT.

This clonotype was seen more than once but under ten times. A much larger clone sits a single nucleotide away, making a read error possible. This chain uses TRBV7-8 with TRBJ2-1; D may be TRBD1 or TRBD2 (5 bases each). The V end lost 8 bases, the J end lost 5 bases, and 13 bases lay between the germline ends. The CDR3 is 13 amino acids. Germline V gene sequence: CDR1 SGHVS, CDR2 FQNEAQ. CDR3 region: CASPPGTHNEQFF. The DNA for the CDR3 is TGTGCCAGCCCCCCCGGGACCCACAATGAGCAGTTCTTC.

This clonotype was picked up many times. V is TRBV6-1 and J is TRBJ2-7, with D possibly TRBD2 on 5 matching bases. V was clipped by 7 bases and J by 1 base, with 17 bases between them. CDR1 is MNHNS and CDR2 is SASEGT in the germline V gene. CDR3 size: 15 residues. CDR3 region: CASTPREPGSYEQYF. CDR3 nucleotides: TGTGCCAGCACCCCGAGGGAGCCAGGATCCTACGAGCAGTACTTC.

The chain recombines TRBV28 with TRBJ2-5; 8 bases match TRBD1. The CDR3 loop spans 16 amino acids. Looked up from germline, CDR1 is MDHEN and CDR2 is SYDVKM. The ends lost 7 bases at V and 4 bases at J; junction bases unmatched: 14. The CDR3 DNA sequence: TGTGCCAGCACCCGAGGTGGGACAGGAGCCTTAGAGACCCAGTACTTC. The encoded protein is CASTRGGTGALETQYF.

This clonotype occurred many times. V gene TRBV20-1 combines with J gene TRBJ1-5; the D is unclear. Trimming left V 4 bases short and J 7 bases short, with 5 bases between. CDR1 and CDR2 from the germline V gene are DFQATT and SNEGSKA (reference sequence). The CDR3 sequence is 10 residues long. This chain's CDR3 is CSAMGQPQHF. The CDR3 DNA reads TGCAGTGCTATGGGACAGCCCCAGCATTTT.

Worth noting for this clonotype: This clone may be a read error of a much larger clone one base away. The CDR3 bases are TGTGCCAGCAGTTTGCAGGGTGAGACTAAGCCCCAGCATTTT. Protein sequence: CASSLQGETKPQHF. V is TRBV12-3 or TRBV12-4 and J is TRBJ1-5; TRBD1 is a possible D gene (5 bases). Trimming took 3 bases from V and 8 from J, leaving 14 bases between them. This CDR3 is built from 14 residues.

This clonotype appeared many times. The CDR3, as DNA: TGTGCCAGCTCAGGACAGGGGGCAGGTGAGCAGTTCTTC. Amino acid sequence: CASSGQGAGEQFF. The J gene is TRBJ2-1, the V gene TRBV6-4; 11 bases align to TRBD1. Germline lookup yields CDR1 MRHNA and CDR2 SNTAGT. The V gene end was trimmed by 8 bases and the J gene end by 9 bases; junction bases not matched to a gene: 6. CDR3 length equals 13 residues.

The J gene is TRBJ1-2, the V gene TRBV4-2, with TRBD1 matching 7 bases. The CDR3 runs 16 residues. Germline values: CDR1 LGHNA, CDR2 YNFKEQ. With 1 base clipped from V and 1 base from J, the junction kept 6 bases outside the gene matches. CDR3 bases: TGTGCCAGCAGCCAAGGTGGGACAGTGGTTAACTATGGCTACACCTTC. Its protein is CASSQGGTVVNYGYTF.

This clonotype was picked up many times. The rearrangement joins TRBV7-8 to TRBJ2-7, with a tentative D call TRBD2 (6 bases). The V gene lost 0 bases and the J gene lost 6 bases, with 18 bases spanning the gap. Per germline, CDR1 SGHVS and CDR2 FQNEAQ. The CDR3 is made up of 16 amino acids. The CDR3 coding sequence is TGTGCCAGCAGCTTAGCGACTCGGGAGTTATCCCTCGAGCAGTACTTC. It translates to CASSLATRELSLEQYF.

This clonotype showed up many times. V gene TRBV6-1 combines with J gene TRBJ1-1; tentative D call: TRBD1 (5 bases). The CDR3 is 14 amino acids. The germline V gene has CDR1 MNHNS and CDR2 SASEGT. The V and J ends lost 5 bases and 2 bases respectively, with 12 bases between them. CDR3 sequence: CASSMGPENTEAFF. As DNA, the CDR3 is TGTGCCAGCAGTATGGGGCCCGAAAACACTGAAGCTTTCTTT.

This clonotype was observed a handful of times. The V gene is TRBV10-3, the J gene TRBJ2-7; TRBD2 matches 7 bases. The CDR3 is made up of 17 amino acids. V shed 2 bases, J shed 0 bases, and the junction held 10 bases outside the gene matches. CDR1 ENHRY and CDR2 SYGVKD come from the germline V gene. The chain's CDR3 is CAISEPPAGGGSYEQYF. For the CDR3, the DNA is TGTGCCATCAGTGAGCCTCCGGCCGGCGGGGGCTCCTACGAGCAGTACTTC.

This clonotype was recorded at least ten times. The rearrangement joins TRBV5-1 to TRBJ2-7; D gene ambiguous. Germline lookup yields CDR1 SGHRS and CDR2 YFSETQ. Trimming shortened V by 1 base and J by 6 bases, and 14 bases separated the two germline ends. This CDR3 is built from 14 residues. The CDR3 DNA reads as TGCGCCAGCAGCTTGTTCCAACAGCCCTCCGAGCAGTACTTC. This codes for CASSLFQQPSEQYF.

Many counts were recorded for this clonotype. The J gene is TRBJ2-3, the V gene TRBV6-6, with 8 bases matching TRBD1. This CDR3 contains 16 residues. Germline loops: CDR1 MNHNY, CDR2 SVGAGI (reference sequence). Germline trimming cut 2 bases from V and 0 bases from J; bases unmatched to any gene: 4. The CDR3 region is CASSYAQGGSTDTQYF. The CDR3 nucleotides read TGTGCCAGCAGTTACGCACAGGGGGGCAGCACAGATACGCAGTATTTT.

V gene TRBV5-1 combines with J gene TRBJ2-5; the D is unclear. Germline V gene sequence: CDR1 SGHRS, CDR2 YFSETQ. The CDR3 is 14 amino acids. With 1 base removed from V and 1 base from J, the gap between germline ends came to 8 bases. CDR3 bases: TGCGCCAGCAGCTTGAGAGGCTCCCAAGAGACCCAGTACTTC. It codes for CASSLRGSQETQYF.

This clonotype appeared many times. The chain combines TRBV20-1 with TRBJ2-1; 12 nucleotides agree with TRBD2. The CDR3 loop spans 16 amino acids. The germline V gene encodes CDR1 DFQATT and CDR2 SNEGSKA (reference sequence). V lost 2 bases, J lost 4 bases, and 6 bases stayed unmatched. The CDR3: CSARSGLAGRYNEQFF. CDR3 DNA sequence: TGCAGTGCTAGATCAGGACTAGCGGGAAGATACAATGAGCAGTTCTTC.

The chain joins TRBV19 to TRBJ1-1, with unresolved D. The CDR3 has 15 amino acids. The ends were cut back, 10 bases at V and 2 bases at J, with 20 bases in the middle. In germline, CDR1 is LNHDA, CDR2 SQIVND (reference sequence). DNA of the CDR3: TGTGCCACTATGATAGGTCCGGGTGGAAACACTGAAGCTTTCTTT. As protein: CATMIGPGGNTEAFF. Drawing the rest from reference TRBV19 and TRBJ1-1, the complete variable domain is DGGITQSPKYLFRKEGQNVTLSCEQNLNHDAMYWYRQDPGQGLRLIYYSQIVNDFQKGDIAEGYSVSREKKESFPLTVTSAQKNPTAFYLCATMIGPGGNTEAFFGQGTRLTVV.

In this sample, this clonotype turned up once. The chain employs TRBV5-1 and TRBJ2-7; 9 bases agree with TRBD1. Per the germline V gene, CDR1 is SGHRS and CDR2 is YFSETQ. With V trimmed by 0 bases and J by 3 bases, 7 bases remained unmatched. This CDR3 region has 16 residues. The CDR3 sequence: CASSLVGTGGFYEQYF. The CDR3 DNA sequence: TGCGCCAGCAGCTTGGTTGGTACAGGGGGCTTCTACGAGCAGTACTTC.

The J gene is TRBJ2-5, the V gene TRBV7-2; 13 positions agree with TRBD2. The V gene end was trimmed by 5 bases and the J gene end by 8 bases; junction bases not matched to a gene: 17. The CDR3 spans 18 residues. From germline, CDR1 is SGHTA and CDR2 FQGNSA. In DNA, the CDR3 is TGTGCCAGCAGCCCAGCAACTACGACTAGCGGGAGGCGAGACACCCAGTACTTC. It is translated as CASSPATTTSGRRDTQYF.

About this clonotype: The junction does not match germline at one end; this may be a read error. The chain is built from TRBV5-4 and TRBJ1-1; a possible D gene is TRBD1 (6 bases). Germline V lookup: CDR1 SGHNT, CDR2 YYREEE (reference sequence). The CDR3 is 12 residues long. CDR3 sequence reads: CASSQGNTEDFF. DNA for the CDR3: TGTGCTAGCAGTCAGGGGAACACTGAAGATTTCTTT.

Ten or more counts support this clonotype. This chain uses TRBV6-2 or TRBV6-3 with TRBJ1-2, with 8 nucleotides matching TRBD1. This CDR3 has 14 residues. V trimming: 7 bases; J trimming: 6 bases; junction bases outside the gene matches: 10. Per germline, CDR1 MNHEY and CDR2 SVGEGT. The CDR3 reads CASKDRGRIDGYTF. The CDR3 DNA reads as TGTGCCAGCAAAGACAGGGGAAGGATTGATGGCTACACCTTC.

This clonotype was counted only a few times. For the CDR3, the DNA is TGCGCCAGCAGCCAAGATGTACAGGCCCAAAACATTCAGTACTTC. Translation gives CASSQDVQAQNIQYF. This chain links TRBV4-3 with TRBJ2-4; weak D call: TRBD1 (5 bases). The CDR3 contains 15 residues. Trimming stripped 0 bases from V and 5 bases from J, with 11 bases between. Germline values: CDR1 LGHNA, CDR2 YSLEER.